What follows is one T cell receptor beta chain and its context. The antigen is unknown. Amplification used 60 Vbeta primers and 13 Jbeta primers. Produced via immunoSEQ multiplex PCR; TCRdb's table is partial and in-frame only. The table includes approximately 180,000 clones, 55% to 75% detected once. Trimming removed 0 bases at V and 6 bases at J, with 15 bases between. From germline, CDR1 is SGHRS and CDR2 YFSETQ. The length of the CDR3 is 15 residues. The data derive from a study of cytomegalovirus exposure and HLA in healthy donors. Study results and limitations: The authors confirmed in vitro that a few CMV-associated chains were specific for CMV antigens. The study labeled roughly 160 TCR beta chains cytomegalovirus-associated. Later on, an analysis found that several of the most significant clusters appeared to be linked to common viral pathogens, which included parvovirus B19. Productive rates of about 90% or about 30% were seen for most TCR beta V segments in an earlier analysis.

This TCR was recovered from a human donor in good health. The chain couples TRBV5-1 to TRBJ1-2; D may be TRBD1 (6 bases). Sequencing was carried out using PBMCs. The CDR3 DNA reads TGCGCCAGCAGCTTGGAAGGTCAGGGGCGCCATGGCTACACCTTC. Residues: CASSLEGQGRHGYTF.